The T cell receptor (beta chain) under discussion was sequenced for a study of chemoradiotherapy in HPV16-positive cancers. Germline loops: CDR1 MNHNS, CDR2 SASEGT. CDR3 length: 12 residues. Trimming took 6 bases from V and 4 from J; bases not matched to a gene: 0. Samples were taken several times over chemoradiotherapy. Method: immunoSEQ multiplex PCR; TCRdb's copy keeps in-frame clones and lacks some. Found here are about 14,000 clones, just under 70% of them singletons; the top ten hold roughly a fifth. The genes are TRBV6-1 and TRBJ1-1; 9 bases align to TRBD1. This clonotype was sampled from a human donor with HPV-associated anogenital cancer. The material was obtained from a patient who underwent chemoradiotherapy. Here the CDR3 DNA reads TGTGCCAGCAGGACAGGGGGCACTGAAGCTTTCTTT. It codes for CASRTGGTEAFF.